The present entry profiles one T cell receptor beta chain with its context. Its specificity is unknown. This sample is drawn from a study of shared clonotypes between healthy human individuals. Overall study findings and caveats: When compared with the clonotypes that were shared by all four sorted-subset donors, the non-shared clonotypes turned out to have lower generation probabilities.

Germline V gene data show CDR1 as SGHRS and CDR2 as YFSETQ. V lost 0 bases to trimming and J lost 6 bases, with 16 bases between them. CDR3 size: 15 residues. Clones were sequenced by immunoSEQ multiplex PCR, and TCRdb holds only the in-frame ones, with some missing. The data hold approximately 720,000 clones, with under 95% observed a single time. Terminally differentiated effector memory CD45RA+ cells were left out of the naive CD8 fraction, which was CD45RO-negative and positively selected for CCR7. The gene calls are TRBV5-1 and TRBJ2-7; TRBD2 might be the D (5 bases). This clonotype was obtained from a man aged 30-40 years in good health. Sequencing used naive CD8+ T cells sorted from blood. DNA for the CDR3: TGCGCCAGCAGCTTGGAAACCGGGGAGTGGGGCGAGCAGTACTTC. The encoded protein is CASSLETGEWGEQYF.